This T cell receptor beta chain was captured by sequencing in a study of OX40 agonist ivuxolimab in advanced cancers. The V segment lost 8 bases and the J segment 4 bases; nucleotides outside the gene matches: 15. This CDR3 has 16 amino acids. Germline V gene lookup returns CDR1 MDHEN and CDR2 SYDVKM. Assay used: immunoSEQ multiplex PCR; TCRdb lists only in-frame clones, some missing. This sample has tens of thousands of clones, with about nine tenths found just once. Notes on the study in general: Normalized T-cell clonal expansion was also low in some nonresponders. Mean expanded clone counts were higher in CD8+ than CD4+ T cells.

This clone was seen only once. What it recognizes is unknown. Sequencing was performed on CD4+ or CD8+ T cells sorted from blood, taken in a trial of the OX40 agonist ivuxolimab. The TCR sequence derives from an adult with an advanced solid tumor such as melanoma, head and neck, liver or kidney cancer. The V call is TRBV28, the J call TRBJ1-2; 8 bases fit TRBD1. The CDR3 bases are TGTGCCAGCTCCAATAGACTCAGGGGGCGAGGCTATGGCTACACCTTC. This encodes CASSNRLRGRGYGYTF.